The 19 T cell receptor beta chains reported below all come from one sample, sequenced in a study of blood T cell repertoires in COVID-19. Clones were sequenced by immunoSEQ multiplex PCR, and TCRdb holds only the in-frame ones, with some missing. Altogether about 220,000 clones are present, roughly four fifths being singletons, with the ten largest covering roughly 3.5%. The source material was PBMCs or T cells enriched from blood (not recorded which). The receptors come from a woman in her sixties who had recovered from COVID-19.

The chain uses TRBV18 and TRBJ2-6; 9 bases agree with TRBD1. Germline loops: CDR1 KGHSH, CDR2 LQKENI. This CDR3 spans 19 amino acids. V was clipped by 3 bases and J by 0 bases; unmatched bases: 9. CDR3 amino acids: CASSPVITGGPSGANVLTF. In DNA form, the CDR3 reads TGTGCCAGCTCACCGGTAATTACAGGGGGCCCCTCTGGGGCCAACGTCCTGACTTTC.

The gene calls are TRBV6-5 and TRBJ2-7; D is unresolved. Trimming removed 4 bases from V and 3 bases from J, with 19 bases in between. The length of the CDR3 is 16 residues. Germline assignment: CDR1 MNHEY and CDR2 SVGAGI. The CDR3 here is CASSSLGLGRVYEQYF. CDR3 DNA: TGTGCCAGCAGTTCCCTAGGATTAGGTCGAGTCTACGAGCAGTACTTC.

The chain links TRBV5-1 to TRBJ2-2; 7 bases fit TRBD1. The CDR3 totals 20 residues. V lost 1 base and J lost 0; bases outside the gene matches: 15. CDR1 is SGHRS and CDR2 is YFSETQ in the germline V gene. CDR3 nucleotide sequence: TGCGCCAGCAGCTTGCGGGGACAGTCTTATCTATCGGCGAACACCGGGGAGCTGTTTTTT. It codes for CASSLRGQSYLSANTGELFF.

This clone was recorded only once. The rearrangement joins TRBV19 to TRBJ1-1; D gene ambiguous. The CDR3 length is 15 residues. CDR1 is LNHDA and CDR2 is SQIVND in the germline V gene (reference sequence). Trimming left V 2 bases short and J 1 base short, with 11 bases between. In DNA, the CDR3 is TGTGCCAGTAGTATACAATCCGGGAAGAACACTGAAGCTTTCTTT. Its protein product is CASSIQSGKNTEAFF.

The chain employs TRBV10-3 and TRBJ1-1, with TRBD1 matching 11 bases. CDR1 and CDR2 from the germline V gene are ENHRY and SYGVKD. The CDR3 is made up of 14 amino acids. Trimming cost V 8 bases and J 2 bases; bases outside gene matches: 4. The CDR3 DNA reads TGTGCCATCCGGGACAGGGGGACAAACACTGAAGCTTTCTTT. Translation gives CAIRDRGTNTEAFF.

This sequence joins TRBV18 and TRBJ2-7, with a tentative D call TRBD2 (5 bases). V was cut by 2 bases and J by 2 bases, with 13 bases left in between. CDR3 size: 15 residues. Germline V gene data show CDR1 as KGHSH and CDR2 as LQKENI. CDR3 protein: CASSPGGLKAYEQYF. DNA for the CDR3: TGTGCCAGCTCACCAGGTGGACTGAAGGCCTACGAGCAGTACTTC.

This clone was seen a few times. V usage is TRBV6-5 and J usage is TRBJ1-6; D is ambiguous. The ends were cut back, 6 bases at V and 2 bases at J, with 11 bases in the middle. Per germline, CDR1 MNHEY and CDR2 SVGAGI. The CDR3 runs to 15 residues. CDR3 in DNA: TGTGCCAGCAGCCCCCCGGAGGCCTATAATTCACCCCTCCACTTT. It is translated as CASSPPEAYNSPLHF.

This chain uses TRBV6-5 with TRBJ1-1, with 7 bases matching TRBD1. V shed 4 bases and J 1 base; nucleotides not matched to a gene: 6. Germline V gene lookup returns CDR1 MNHEY and CDR2 SVGAGI. The CDR3 sequence is 15 residues long. CDR3 protein: CASSWNRGQNTEAFF. As DNA, the CDR3 is TGTGCCAGCAGTTGGAACAGGGGACAGAACACTGAAGCTTTCTTT.

The J gene is TRBJ1-3, the V gene TRBV6-4; tentatively, D is TRBD1 (6 bases). CDR1 and CDR2 from the germline V gene are MRHNA and SNTAGT. CDR3 size: 20 residues. The V end lost 0 bases, the J end lost 0 bases, and 21 bases lay between the germline ends. CDR3 DNA sequence: TGTGCCAGCAGTGACTCCCAACTTGACAGGCCCTATTTCTCTGGAAACACCATATATTTT. Translated, it gives CASSDSQLDRPYFSGNTIYF.

The J gene is TRBJ2-7, the V gene TRBV27; D possibly corresponds to TRBD1 (6 bases). The CDR3 spans 14 residues. The germline V and J ends were trimmed by 5 bases and 4 bases, with 15 bases remaining between them. Per the germline V gene, CDR1 is MNHEY and CDR2 is SMNVEV (reference sequence). The CDR3 region has the DNA TGTGCCAGCAGTGTAGAGGGACATGGGTACGAGCAGTACTTC. Protein: CASSVEGHGYEQYF.

The genes are TRBV9 and TRBJ1-3, with D perhaps TRBD1 (6 bases). V gave up 4 bases and J gave up 3 bases, with 23 bases separating them. Germline V CDR1 and CDR2: SGDLS, YYNGEE. The CDR3 runs to 18 residues. The CDR3: CASSPTSQGIGSGNTIYF. CDR3 DNA sequence: TGTGCCAGCAGCCCGACGTCACAGGGAATCGGTAGTGGAAACACCATATATTTT.

This chain connects TRBV6-6 to TRBJ1-4; 7 bases are shared with TRBD1. The germline gives CDR1 MNHNY, CDR2 SVGAGI (reference sequence). The CDR3 is made up of 17 amino acids. The junction had 9 bases not matched to a gene; V was cut back by 5 bases and J by 0 bases. Written as DNA, the CDR3 is TGTGCCAGCAGTCCCCGGGACAGCCTTGCAACTAATGAAAAACTGTTTTTT. Protein: CASSPRDSLATNEKLFF.

The chain joins TRBV27 to TRBJ1-6; D not certain. The CDR3 length is 16 residues. Germline V lookup: CDR1 MNHEY, CDR2 SMNVEV (reference sequence). Between the trimmed V and J ends, which lost 5 bases and 0 bases, there was a span of 11 bases. The CDR3 DNA reads TGTGCCAGCAGTGAGTCCGGGAACTCCTATAATTCACCCCTCCACTTT. Translating gives CASSESGNSYNSPLHF.

This chain uses TRBV7-8 with TRBJ2-7; 8 nucleotides align to TRBD1. CDR3 size: 15 residues. V shed 4 bases, J shed 3 bases, and the junction held 8 bases outside the gene matches. Germline V lookup: CDR1 SGHVS, CDR2 FQNEAQ. The CDR3 DNA reads as TGTGCCAGCAGCTGGGGCGTACAGGGGGGCTACGAGCAGTACTTC. It specifies CASSWGVQGGYEQYF.

This chain uses TRBV7-2 with TRBJ1-3; TRBD1 aligns across 11 bases. V shed 5 bases and J 9 bases; nucleotides not matched to a gene: 6. This CDR3 has 14 amino acids. In germline, CDR1 is SGHTA, CDR2 FQGNSA. In nucleotides, the CDR3 is TGTGCCAGCAGCAAGGACAGGGGGCTAGGCACCATATATTTT. This codes for CASSKDRGLGTIYF.

This chain uses TRBV19 with TRBJ2-1; maybe TRBD2 (5 bases). Per the germline V gene, CDR1 is LNHDA and CDR2 is SQIVND (reference sequence). CDR3 length: 15 amino acids. Trimming pared 6 bases from V and 12 bases from J, leaving 24 bases between. CDR3 nucleotides: TGTGCCAGTAGATGGGCCTCTATTACTAGTGGGCCGCAGTTCTTC. Protein: CASRWASITSGPQFF.

In this sample, this clone turned up a few times. The V call is TRBV10-3, the J call TRBJ2-7, with a possible D match to TRBD2 (6 bases). Germline V gene sequence: CDR1 ENHRY, CDR2 SYGVKD. Trimming pared 11 bases from V and 6 bases from J, leaving 17 bases between. This CDR3 is built from 12 residues. This CDR3 reads CAVEGSGSEQYF. CDR3 nucleotide sequence: TGTGCCGTGGAGGGCTCGGGGTCCGAGCAGTACTTC.

The rearrangement links TRBV11-2 to TRBJ2-7; 8 bases align to TRBD1. Germline lookup yields CDR1 SGHAT and CDR2 FQNNGV. Germline trimming cut 3 bases from V and 6 bases from J; bases unmatched to any gene: 7. CDR3 size: 14 residues. The CDR3, as DNA: TGTGCCAGCAGCTTCTCCGGGACAGGCGGCGAGCAGTACTTC. Residues: CASSFSGTGGEQYF.

CDR3 residues: CATVNGGLSHQPQHF. The CDR3 DNA follows: TGTGCCACCGTGAACGGGGGTTTATCACATCAGCCCCAGCATTTT. The chain joins TRBV24-1 to TRBJ1-5; D might be TRBD1 (5 bases). Trimming cost V 9 bases and J 5 bases, with 19 bases left between them. The CDR3 contains 15 residues. In germline, CDR1 is KGHDR, CDR2 SFDVKD.